These 13 T cell receptor beta chains originate from one sample sequenced in a study of cytomegalovirus exposure and HLA in healthy donors. In the PCR, 60 Vbeta and 13 Jbeta primers were used. Method: immunoSEQ multiplex PCR; TCRdb's copy keeps in-frame clones and lacks some. The sample holds about 210,000 clones; roughly three quarters are singletons and the top ten take around 0.42%. Material for sequencing was PBMCs. These receptors all come from a male donor in good health and CMV-seropositive.

The count of this clone is one. J is TRBJ2-1 and V is TRBV6-5, with unresolved D. The CDR3 runs 11 residues. From germline, CDR1 is MNHEY and CDR2 SVGAGI. With 5 bases removed from V and 8 bases from J, the gap between germline ends came to 7 bases. The CDR3 region has the DNA TGTGCCAGCAGTAGAGGCGATGAGCAGTTCTTC. Amino acids: CASSRGDEQFF.

The chain employs TRBV29-1 and TRBJ1-1; possibly TRBD1 for D (6 bases). The germline V and J ends were trimmed by 6 bases and 0 bases, with 17 bases remaining between them. The CDR3 is 15 residues long. Germline V lookup: CDR1 SQVTM, CDR2 ANQGSEA. This CDR3 is CSVEGGGAVNTEAFF. In DNA form, the CDR3 reads TGCAGCGTCGAGGGGGGGGGAGCGGTGAACACTGAAGCTTTCTTT.

The rearrangement joins TRBV7-8 to TRBJ1-1; D uncertain. The V end lost 1 base, the J end lost 2 bases, and 8 bases lay between the germline ends. The CDR3 loop spans 14 amino acids. Germline CDR1 and CDR2: SGHVS and FQNEAQ. The CDR3 bases are TGTGCCAGCAGCTTAGGAGCAAAAAACACTGAAGCTTTCTTT. Encoded protein: CASSLGAKNTEAFF.

This chain joins TRBV28 and TRBJ2-5; 10 nucleotides agree with TRBD1. With V trimmed by 5 bases and J by 1 base, 7 bases remained unmatched. In germline, CDR1 is MDHEN, CDR2 SYDVKM. This CDR3 contains 16 residues. The CDR3 DNA reads TGTGCCAGCAGTAGACGGACAGGGGGAACCCAAGAGACCCAGTACTTC. Amino acids: CASSRRTGGTQETQYF. Full variable domain (outside the CDR3, taken from reference TRBV28 and TRBJ2-5): DVKVTQSSRYLVKRTGEKVFLECVQDMDHENMFWYRQDPGLGLRLIYFSYDVKMKEKGDIPEGYSVSREKKERFSLILESASTNQTSMYLCASSRRTGGTQETQYFGPGTRLLVL.

Concerning this clone: Mismatch with germline at one junction end may stem from a read error. The chain has TRBV7-9 and TRBJ1-6, with 8 bases matching TRBD1. The CDR3 consists of 15 residues. CDR1 and CDR2 from the germline V gene are SEHNR and FQNEAQ (reference sequence). CDR3 bases: TGTTCCAGCAGCTCTAGGGACAGGAATAATTCACCCCTCCACTTT. This codes for CSSSSRDRNNSPLHF.

The rearrangement joins TRBV20-1 to TRBJ2-3, with D possibly being TRBD2 (5 bases). Germline loops: CDR1 DFQATT, CDR2 SNEGSKA (reference sequence). V gave up 3 bases and J gave up 5 bases, with 6 bases separating them. This CDR3 contains 11 residues. The CDR3: CSASGLDTQYF. Here the CDR3 DNA reads TGCAGTGCTAGCGGACTAGATACGCAGTATTTT.

The V and J genes are TRBV28 and TRBJ2-1; D is unresolved. This CDR3 comprises 12 residues. Trimming cost V 6 bases and J 1 base, with 4 bases left between them. Germline CDR1 and CDR2: MDHEN and SYDVKM. The CDR3 coding sequence is TGTGCCAGCAGCCTTTCCTACAATGAGCAGTTCTTC. This translates into CASSLSYNEQFF.

The chain uses TRBV29-1 and TRBJ1-2; D is uncertain. Germline V gene sequence: CDR1 SQVTM, CDR2 ANQGSEA. The V end was cut by 6 bases, the J end by 4 bases, with 18 bases between. This CDR3 contains 14 residues. This CDR3 reads CSVAESPGGYGYTF. The CDR3 DNA reads as TGCAGCGTCGCGGAATCTCCCGGTGGCTATGGCTACACCTTC.

The chain is built from TRBV10-3 and TRBJ1-2; no clear D gene. Germline CDR1 is ENHRY and CDR2 is SYGVKD. The CDR3 is 14 residues long. The V end lost 4 bases, the J end lost 7 bases, and 16 bases lay between the germline ends. The CDR3 coding sequence is TGTGCCATCAGTGGGGGAGGCTTGCGGCTTGGCTACACCTTC. Protein sequence: CAISGGGLRLGYTF.

The chain employs TRBV18 and TRBJ2-7; tentative D call: TRBD1 (5 bases). V lost 3 bases to trimming and J lost 6 bases, with 9 bases between them. Germline assignment: CDR1 KGHSH and CDR2 LQKENI. This CDR3 contains 12 residues. The CDR3: CASSPAQGEQYF. The CDR3 DNA sequence: TGTGCCAGCTCACCCGCCCAGGGCGAGCAGTACTTC.

The CDR3 protein is CAWSAPDRVNQPQHF. Here the CDR3 DNA reads TGTGCCTGGAGTGCTCCGGACAGGGTAAATCAGCCCCAGCATTTT. V usage is TRBV30 and J usage is TRBJ1-5; 8 nucleotides line up with TRBD1. The length of the CDR3 is 15 residues. CDR1 is GTSNPN, CDR2 SVGIG, per germline (reference sequence). V shed 1 base, J shed 4 bases, and the junction held 6 bases outside the gene matches.

This chain uses TRBV9 with TRBJ2-1, with 13 bases identical to TRBD2. The CDR3 contains 18 residues. The junction had 6 bases not matched to a gene; V was cut back by 0 bases and J by 3 bases. Germline-derived CDR1 and CDR2 are SGDLS and YYNGEE. CDR3 bases: TGTGCCAGCAGCGTAGGGACTAGCGGGAGAGACTTCTACAATGAGCAGTTCTTC. Protein: CASSVGTSGRDFYNEQFF.

This clone has just one count. The chain is built from TRBV5-8 and TRBJ1-2, with 9 bases fitting TRBD1. With V trimmed by 4 bases and J by 8 bases, 9 bases remained unmatched. The CDR3 covers 14 residues. Looked up from germline, CDR1 is SGHTS and CDR2 is YDEGEE. In nucleotides, the CDR3 is TGTGCCAGCAGCAGAGGACAGGGGACTTGGGGCTACACCTTC. Its translation is CASSRGQGTWGYTF.